Shown below are 3 T cell receptor beta chains from a single sample sequenced in a study of radiotherapy plus CTLA-4 blockade in lung cancer. Clones were read by immunoSEQ multiplex PCR, and TCRdb kept only the in-frame ones, dropping some. The sample lists about 84,000 clones, roughly 78% seen once, with around 15% in the top ten. Sequenced here: peripheral blood, sampled from a patient treated with radiotherapy plus ipilimumab. The receptors here all came from a human donor with non-small cell lung cancer that progressed on radiotherapy plus ipilimumab.

The chain employs TRBV5-1 and TRBJ2-1, with 9 bases identical to TRBD2. This CDR3 spans 16 amino acids. The ends lost 4 bases at V and 2 bases at J; junction bases unmatched: 7. Germline CDR1 reads SGHRS; CDR2 reads YFSETQ. The CDR3 nucleotides are TGCGCCAGCAGCCCCGACCCTAGCGGGACCTACAATGAGCAGTTCTTC. It translates to CASSPDPSGTYNEQFF.

This sequence joins TRBV7-2 and TRBJ1-1; tentative D call: TRBD1 (5 bases). Per the germline V gene, CDR1 is SGHTA and CDR2 is FQGNSA. Trimming shortened V by 11 bases and J by 1 base, and 14 bases separated the two germline ends. This CDR3 has 13 residues. The CDR3 DNA follows: TGTGCCGGAAGGGAAACAGGGAACACTGAAGCTTTCTTT. Encoded protein: CAGRETGNTEAFF.

This clone was seen only a few times. The chain is built from TRBV6-4 and TRBJ1-2; D gene ambiguous. CDR1 is MRHNA and CDR2 is SNTAGT in the germline V gene. CDR3 length: 12 residues. The V and J ends lost 2 bases and 7 bases respectively, with 8 bases between them. CDR3 sequence (DNA): TGTGCCAGCAGTGACAATGCAGGTGGCTACACCTTC. Its translation: CASSDNAGGYTF.